This T cell receptor (beta chain) emerged from a study of blood T cell repertoires in COVID-19. The protocol was immunoSEQ multiplex PCR, while the TCRdb copy is restricted to in-frame clones and leaves out a portion. The repertoire holds around 190,000 clones, with 81% as singletons. V lost 3 bases, J lost 3 bases, and 6 bases stayed unmatched. The CDR3 is 16 amino acids. Germline CDR1 reads KGHDR; CDR2 reads SFDVKD. Cohorts were assigned according to the clinical history that participants reported. Donors in Cohort 3 counted as recovered after two negative PCRs, clearance, or symptom resolution. Source material: PBMCs or T cells enriched from blood (not recorded which). The TCR sequence derives from a middle-aged man who had recovered from COVID-19. This chain connects TRBV24-1 to TRBJ2-4, with 8 bases that match TRBD2. The chain's CDR3 is CATSDPAGVGKNIQYF. The CDR3 DNA reads TGTGCCACCAGTGATCCAGCGGGAGTGGGCAAAAACATTCAGTACTTC.